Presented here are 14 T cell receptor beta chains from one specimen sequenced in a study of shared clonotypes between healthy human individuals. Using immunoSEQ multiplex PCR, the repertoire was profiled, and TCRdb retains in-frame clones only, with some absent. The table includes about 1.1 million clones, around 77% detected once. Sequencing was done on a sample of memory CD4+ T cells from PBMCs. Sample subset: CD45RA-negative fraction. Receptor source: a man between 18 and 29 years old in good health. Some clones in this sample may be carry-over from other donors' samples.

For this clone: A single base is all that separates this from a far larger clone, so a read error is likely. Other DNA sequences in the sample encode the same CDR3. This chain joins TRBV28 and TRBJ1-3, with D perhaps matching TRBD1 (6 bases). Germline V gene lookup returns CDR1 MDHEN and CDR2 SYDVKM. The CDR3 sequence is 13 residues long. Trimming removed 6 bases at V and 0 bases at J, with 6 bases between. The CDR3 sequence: CASRDSSGNTIYF. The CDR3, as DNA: TGTGCCAGCAGGGACAGCTCTGGAAACACCATATATTTT.

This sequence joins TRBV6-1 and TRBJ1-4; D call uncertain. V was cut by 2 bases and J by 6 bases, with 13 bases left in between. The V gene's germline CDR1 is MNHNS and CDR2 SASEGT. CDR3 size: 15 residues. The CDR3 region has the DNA TGTGCCAGCAGTGAATATCGCGGGGAAGATGAAAAACTGTTTTTT. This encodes CASSEYRGEDEKLFF.

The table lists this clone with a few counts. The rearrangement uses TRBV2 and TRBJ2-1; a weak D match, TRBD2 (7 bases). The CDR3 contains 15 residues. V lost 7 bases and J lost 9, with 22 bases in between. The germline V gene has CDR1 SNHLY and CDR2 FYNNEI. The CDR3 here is CASNQGGGVRGEQFF. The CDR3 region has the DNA TGTGCCAGCAACCAAGGGGGAGGGGTCCGTGGTGAGCAGTTCTTC.

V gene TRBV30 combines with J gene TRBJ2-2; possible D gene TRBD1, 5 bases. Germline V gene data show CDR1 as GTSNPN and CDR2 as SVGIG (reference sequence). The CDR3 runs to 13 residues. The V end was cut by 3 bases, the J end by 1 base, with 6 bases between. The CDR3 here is CAWRGLNTGELFF. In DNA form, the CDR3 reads TGTGCCTGGAGGGGGCTGAACACCGGGGAGCTGTTTTTT. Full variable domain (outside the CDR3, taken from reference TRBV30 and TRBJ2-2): SQTIHQWPATLVQPVGSPLSLECTVEGTSNPNLYWYRQAAGRGLQLLFYSVGIGQISSEVPQNLSASRPQDRQFILSSKKLLLSDSGFYLCAWRGLNTGELFFGEGSRLTVL.

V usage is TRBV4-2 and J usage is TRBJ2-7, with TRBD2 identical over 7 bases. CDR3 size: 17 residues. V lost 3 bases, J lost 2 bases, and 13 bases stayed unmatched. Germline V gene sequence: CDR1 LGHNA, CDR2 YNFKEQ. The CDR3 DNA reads TGTGCCAGCAGCCACCCCCCCGGGGCGGGAGATACCTACGAGCAGTACTTC. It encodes CASSHPPGAGDTYEQYF.

CDR3 in DNA: TGTGCCAGCCAACGAGGGGACAGGGCCACTGAAGCTTTCTTT. Its protein product is CASQRGDRATEAFF. The chain couples TRBV28 to TRBJ1-1; TRBD1 agrees at 9 bases. CDR1 and CDR2 from the germline V gene are MDHEN and SYDVKM. With 8 bases clipped from V and 4 bases from J, the junction kept 8 bases outside the gene matches. The CDR3 spans 14 residues.

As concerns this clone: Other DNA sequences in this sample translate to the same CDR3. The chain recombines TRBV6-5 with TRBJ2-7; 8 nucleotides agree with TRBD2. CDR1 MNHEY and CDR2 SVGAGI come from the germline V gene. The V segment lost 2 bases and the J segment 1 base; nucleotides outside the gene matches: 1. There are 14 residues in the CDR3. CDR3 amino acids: CASSYRGRSYEQYF. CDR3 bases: TGTGCCAGCAGTTACCGCGGGAGGTCCTACGAGCAGTACTTC.

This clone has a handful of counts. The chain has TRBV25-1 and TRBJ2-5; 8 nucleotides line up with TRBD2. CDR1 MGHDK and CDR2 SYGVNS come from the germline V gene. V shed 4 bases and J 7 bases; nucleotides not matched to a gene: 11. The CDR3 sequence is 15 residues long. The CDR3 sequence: CASSAPIGRAGTQYF. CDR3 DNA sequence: TGTGCCAGCAGTGCCCCTATCGGGAGGGCAGGGACCCAGTACTTC.

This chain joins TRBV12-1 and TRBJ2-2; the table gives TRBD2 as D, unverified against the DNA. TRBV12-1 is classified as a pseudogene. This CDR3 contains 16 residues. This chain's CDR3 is CASSFFSGRASGELFF. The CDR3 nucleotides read TGTGCCAGCAGCTTTTTTAGCGGGAGGGCCTCCGGGGAGCTGTTTTTT.

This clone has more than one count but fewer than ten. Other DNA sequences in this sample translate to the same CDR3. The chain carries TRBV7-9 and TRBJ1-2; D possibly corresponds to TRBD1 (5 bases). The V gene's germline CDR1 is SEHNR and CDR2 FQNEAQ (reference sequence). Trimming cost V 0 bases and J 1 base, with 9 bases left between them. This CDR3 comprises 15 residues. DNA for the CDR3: TGTGCCAGCAGCTTAGCGCTCGGGGGTAACTATGGCTACACCTTC. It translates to CASSLALGGNYGYTF.

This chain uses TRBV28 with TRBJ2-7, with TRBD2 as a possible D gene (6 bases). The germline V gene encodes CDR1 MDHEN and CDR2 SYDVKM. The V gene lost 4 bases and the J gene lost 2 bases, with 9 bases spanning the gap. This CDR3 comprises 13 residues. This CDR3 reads CASSWGGAYEQYF. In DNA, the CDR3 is TGTGCCAGCAGTTGGGGCGGGGCCTACGAGCAGTACTTC.

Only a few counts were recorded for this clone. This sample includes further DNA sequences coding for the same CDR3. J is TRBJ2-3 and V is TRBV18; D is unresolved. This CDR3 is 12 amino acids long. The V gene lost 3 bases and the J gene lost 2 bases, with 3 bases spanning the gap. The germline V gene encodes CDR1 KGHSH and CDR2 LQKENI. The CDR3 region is CASSPDTDTQYF. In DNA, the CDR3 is TGTGCCAGCTCACCCGACACAGATACGCAGTATTTT.

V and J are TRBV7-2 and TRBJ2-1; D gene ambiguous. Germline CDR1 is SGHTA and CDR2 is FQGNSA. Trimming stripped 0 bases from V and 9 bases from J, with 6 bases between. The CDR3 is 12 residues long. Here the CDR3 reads CASSLALGEQFF. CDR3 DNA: TGTGCCAGCAGCTTAGCGCTCGGTGAGCAGTTCTTC.

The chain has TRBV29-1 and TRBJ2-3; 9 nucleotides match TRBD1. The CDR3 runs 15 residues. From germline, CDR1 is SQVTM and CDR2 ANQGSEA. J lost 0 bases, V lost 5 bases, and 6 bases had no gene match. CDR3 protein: CSVTPGTGSTDTQYF. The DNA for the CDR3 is TGCAGCGTTACCCCGGGGACAGGGAGCACAGATACGCAGTATTTT.